What follows are 30 T cell receptor beta chains derived from one specimen sequenced in a study of vaccination and CD4 T cells after COVID-19. Treatment in this sample: 10-day PBMC culture with coronavirus spike peptide pools or control peptides (ViraFEST assay). Their antigens remain unidentified. An Oncomine TCR Beta short-read assay was used to sequence the DNA from cultured CD4+ T cells. TCRdb analysed the PCR reads with MiXCR anew, one entry per CDR3 protein. Here the sample spans some 10,000 distinct CDR3 sequences, approximately 59% being singletons. The sample taken for sequencing was CD4+ T cells from blood, cultured in vitro. These receptors all come from a human donor who had recovered from COVID-19.

V and J are TRBV2 and TRBJ2-5, with D tentatively TRBD2 (5 bases). CDR1 and CDR2 from the germline V gene are SNHLY and FYNNEI. Trimming took 4 bases from V and 4 from J, leaving 16 bases between them. This CDR3 has 15 amino acids. CDR3: CASSVHSRRLETQYF. The DNA for the CDR3 is TGTGCCAGCAGTGTGCACAGTAGGAGGCTAGAGACCCAGTACTTC. Complete variable domain (other parts from reference TRBV2 and TRBJ2-5): EPEVTQTPSHQVTQMGQEVILRCVPISNHLYFYWYRQILGQKVEFLVSFYNNEISEKSEIFDDQFSVERPDGSNFTLKIRSTKLEDSAMYFCASSVHSRRLETQYFGPGTRLLVL.

The gene calls are TRBV5-4 and TRBJ1-1; tentatively, D is TRBD1 (5 bases). Germline assignment: CDR1 SGHNT and CDR2 YYREEE (reference sequence). This CDR3 region has 13 residues. Trimming cost V 4 bases and J 11 bases, with 18 bases left between them. This CDR3 reads CASSPGTQQGAFF. In DNA form, the CDR3 reads TGTGCCAGCAGCCCGGGGACCCAACAAGGGGCTTTCTTT.

The rearrangement uses TRBV7-8 and TRBJ2-3; D may match TRBD1 or TRBD2 (5 bases each). Germline V CDR1 and CDR2: SGHVS, FQNEAQ. The CDR3 is made up of 14 amino acids. V shed 1 base and J shed 6 bases, with 11 bases lying between them. Here the CDR3 DNA reads TGTGCCAGCAGCTTAGGGGGGATCCGGGATACGCAGTATTTT. Translation gives CASSLGGIRDTQYF.

The genes are TRBV20-1 and TRBJ2-3, with D perhaps being TRBD1 or TRBD2 (5 bases each). V was shortened by 0 bases and J by 6 bases, with 13 bases between the two germline ends. This CDR3 region has 14 residues. Germline V CDR1 and CDR2: DFQATT, SNEGSKA (reference sequence). Here the CDR3 DNA reads TGCAGTGCTAGAGATGGGGGTATCGGGGATACGCAGTATTTT. This encodes CSARDGGIGDTQYF.

This clonotype was seen more than once but under ten times. J is TRBJ1-5 and V is TRBV7-2; D possibly corresponds to TRBD1 (5 bases). The CDR3 loop spans 14 amino acids. Deletions cut 3 bases from V and 6 bases from J, with 12 bases between. CDR1 SGHTA and CDR2 FQGNSA come from the germline V gene. The CDR3 sequence: CASSFLGGIQPQHF. The CDR3 DNA reads TGTGCCAGCAGCTTTCTTGGGGGGATTCAGCCCCAGCATTTT.

The V gene is TRBV20-1, the J gene TRBJ1-1, with 9 bases lining up with TRBD1. Per germline, CDR1 DFQATT and CDR2 SNEGSKA (reference sequence). V shed 5 bases, J shed 1 base, and the junction held 8 bases outside the gene matches. The CDR3 spans 15 residues. The CDR3 loop is CSALDRGDRNTEAFF. In DNA, the CDR3 is TGCAGTGCTCTGGACAGGGGAGACCGGAACACTGAAGCTTTCTTT.

Only one count was recorded for this clonotype. V gene TRBV12-3 or TRBV12-4 combines with J gene TRBJ1-2; D uncertain. The CDR3 has 12 residues. Trimming took 6 bases from V and 4 from J, leaving 9 bases between them. CDR3 region: CASSDTFYGYTF. CDR3 sequence (DNA): TGTGCCAGCAGCGACACCTTCTATGGCTACACCTTC.

This chain connects TRBV19 to TRBJ2-6; D unresolved. The CDR3 spans 20 residues. V lost 3 bases to trimming and J lost 1 base, with 22 bases between them. Germline V lookup: CDR1 LNHDA, CDR2 SQIVND (reference sequence). CDR3 coding DNA: TGTGCCAGTAGTATTTATATTGTGACAAGCACATATTCTGGGGCCAACGTCCTGACTTTC. It encodes CASSIYIVTSTYSGANVLTF.

V and J are TRBV19 and TRBJ2-3; D remains ambiguous. In germline, CDR1 is LNHDA, CDR2 SQIVND (reference sequence). The CDR3 length is 12 residues. The germline V and J ends were trimmed by 1 base and 7 bases, with 6 bases remaining between them. CDR3 in DNA: TGTGCCAGTAGTATAGGGGGAAATACGCAGTATTTT. Translated: CASSIGGNTQYF.

The chain's CDR3 is CSARGQAGAPTQYF. Here the CDR3 DNA reads TGCAGTGCTAGAGGCCAGGCGGGGGCCCCGACCCAGTACTTC. The V and J genes are TRBV20-1 and TRBJ2-5, with D possibly matching TRBD2 (7 bases). Trimming stripped 1 base from V and 7 bases from J, with 16 bases between. The CDR3 length is 14 residues. The germline V gene has CDR1 DFQATT and CDR2 SNEGSKA (reference sequence).

This chain connects TRBV7-6 to TRBJ2-5; 7 bases fit TRBD1. This CDR3 is built from 13 residues. Germline lookup yields CDR1 SGHVS and CDR2 FNYEAQ. Trimming cost V 4 bases and J 5 bases; bases outside gene matches: 4. CDR3 DNA sequence: TGTGCCAGCAGCTCGACAGGGTACGAGACCCAGTACTTC. Translation gives CASSSTGYETQYF. The full variable domain, completed using reference TRBV7-6 and TRBJ2-5, is GAGVSQSPRYKVTKRGQDVALRCDPISGHVSLYWYRQALGQGPEFLTYFNYEAQQDKSGLPNDRFSAERPEGSISTLTIQRTEQRDSAMYRCASSSTGYETQYFGPGTRLLVL.

The rearrangement joins TRBV7-9 to TRBJ2-5, with D unresolved. The CDR3 has 14 residues. Germline values: CDR1 SEHNR, CDR2 FQNEAQ (reference sequence). Trimming left V 5 bases short and J 1 base short, with 11 bases between. The CDR3 sequence: CASSPEGPQETQYF. The CDR3 nucleotides are TGTGCCAGCAGCCCCGAAGGGCCCCAAGAGACCCAGTACTTC.

J is TRBJ2-2 and V is TRBV7-2; D remains ambiguous. Germline CDR1 and CDR2: SGHTA and FQGNSA. The CDR3 runs to 12 residues. Trimming shortened V by 5 bases and J by 4 bases, and 5 bases separated the two germline ends. The CDR3 DNA reads as TGTGCCAGCAGCGATGTCACCGGGGAGCTGTTTTTT. It specifies CASSDVTGELFF.

Only a few counts were recorded for this clonotype. This sequence joins TRBV7-9 and TRBJ2-1; D tentatively fits TRBD1 or TRBD2 (6 bases each). In germline, CDR1 is SEHNR, CDR2 FQNEAQ (reference sequence). The V gene lost 4 bases and the J gene lost 5 bases, with 12 bases spanning the gap. This CDR3 contains 14 residues. The CDR3 region has the DNA TGTGCCAGCAGCTACCCGGGGGCTCACAATGAGCAGTTCTTC. Amino acids: CASSYPGAHNEQFF.

This chain connects TRBV12-3 or TRBV12-4 to TRBJ2-2, with D uncertain. The CDR3 is 16 residues long. Trimming stripped 2 bases from V and 3 bases from J, with 13 bases between. CDR3 nucleotides: TGTGCCAGCAGTTTATTGGATATAAGGGACACCGGGGAGCTGTTTTTT. Its translation: CASSLLDIRDTGELFF.

This clonotype was counted once. The chain is built from TRBV7-3 and TRBJ2-1, with 12 bases that match TRBD2. J was trimmed by 6 bases and V by 5 bases; bases with no gene match: 8. Germline V gene lookup returns CDR1 SGHTA and CDR2 FQGTGA. The CDR3 contains 16 residues. The CDR3 nucleotides read TGTGCCAGCAGCCCACCCGGGACTAGCGGGTTCAATGAGCAGTTCTTC. As protein: CASSPPGTSGFNEQFF.

J is TRBJ2-5 and V is TRBV6-5; D might be TRBD1 (5 bases). V lost 4 bases to trimming and J lost 9 bases, with 15 bases between them. The length of the CDR3 is 13 residues. CDR1 MNHEY and CDR2 SVGAGI come from the germline V gene. CDR3 sequence (DNA): TGTGCCAGCAGTTCCGACCCCACCAGGGCCCAGTACTTC. As protein: CASSSDPTRAQYF.

This CDR3 is CASRPTGLRFTDTQYF. DNA for the CDR3: TGTGCCAGCAGACCTACAGGTCTGCGATTCACAGATACGCAGTATTTT. V gene TRBV6-2 or TRBV6-3 combines with J gene TRBJ2-3; perhaps TRBD1 as D (5 bases). The germline gives CDR1 MNHEY, CDR2 SVGEGT. With 6 bases removed from V and 2 bases from J, the gap between germline ends came to 18 bases. The CDR3 has 16 residues.

The chain combines TRBV27 with TRBJ2-1; 7 positions agree with TRBD2. The CDR3 runs 15 residues. Per the germline V gene, CDR1 is MNHEY and CDR2 is SMNVEV (reference sequence). V was clipped by 3 bases and J by 5 bases; unmatched bases: 7. CDR3 nucleotides: TGTGCCAGCAGTTTTCCCGGACTAGGCAACAATGAGCAGTTCTTC. It encodes CASSFPGLGNNEQFF.

This chain joins TRBV2 and TRBJ1-5; the D gene is possibly TRBD1 (6 bases). This CDR3 contains 16 residues. Germline V CDR1 and CDR2: SNHLY, FYNNEI. Trimming shortened V by 3 bases and J by 6 bases, and 18 bases separated the two germline ends. CDR3 coding DNA: TGTGCCAGCAGTGAGTATGGGGGGCAGTTTAGTCAGCCCCAGCATTTT. This gives the protein CASSEYGGQFSQPQHF.

The chain recombines TRBV19 with TRBJ2-2; TRBD2 is a possible D gene (6 bases). The V end was cut by 2 bases, the J end by 1 base, with 8 bases between. In germline, CDR1 is LNHDA, CDR2 SQIVND (reference sequence). CDR3 size: 15 residues. The CDR3 region has the DNA TGTGCCAGTAGTATAACGCGGGGGAACACCGGGGAGCTGTTTTTT. Protein: CASSITRGNTGELFF.

The genes are TRBV14 and TRBJ1-1; D unresolved. The CDR3 runs 14 residues. Germline-derived CDR1 and CDR2 are SGHDN and FVKESK. Trimming removed 0 bases from V and 1 base from J, with 6 bases in between. The CDR3 region has the DNA TGTGCCAGCAGCCAAGAGACAAGGAACACTGAAGCTTTCTTT. Translation: CASSQETRNTEAFF.

The V call is TRBV7-2, the J call TRBJ2-5; D unresolved. CDR1 and CDR2 from the germline V gene are SGHTA and FQGNSA. The CDR3 is 12 residues long. Trimming pared 3 bases from V and 5 bases from J, leaving 7 bases between. CDR3 nucleotides: TGTGCCAGCAGCTTTTCCCCCGAGACCCAGTACTTC. It is translated as CASSFSPETQYF.

This chain uses TRBV11-3 with TRBJ2-3; 12 bases align to TRBD2. The CDR3 has 16 residues. Germline V CDR1 and CDR2: SGHNT, YENEEA. V lost 1 base and J lost 3; bases outside the gene matches: 2. CDR3 sequence reads: CASSLGLAGVTDTQYF. For the CDR3, the DNA is TGTGCCAGCAGCTTAGGACTAGCGGGAGTTACAGATACGCAGTATTTT.

This clonotype was seen more than once but under ten times. The chain employs TRBV28 and TRBJ1-6; D is unclear. The CDR3 runs 14 residues. The germline V and J ends were trimmed by 5 bases and 5 bases, with 10 bases remaining between them. The V gene's germline CDR1 is MDHEN and CDR2 SYDVKM. CDR3 in amino acids: CASSTGVNNSPLHF. CDR3 coding DNA: TGTGCCAGCAGTACCGGGGTAAATAATTCACCCCTCCACTTT.

The chain is built from TRBV25-1 and TRBJ2-7; the match to TRBD2 covers 13 bases. The CDR3 is 15 amino acids. Germline V gene data show CDR1 as MGHDK and CDR2 as SYGVNS. The V segment lost 6 bases and the J segment 6 bases; nucleotides outside the gene matches: 8. CDR3 sequence: CASRQTGTSGTEQYF. The CDR3 nucleotides read TGTGCCAGCAGGCAAACCGGGACTAGCGGGACCGAGCAGTACTTC.

V usage is TRBV7-8 and J usage is TRBJ1-1, with D uncertain. CDR1 is SGHVS and CDR2 is FQNEAQ in the germline V gene. This CDR3 is 12 amino acids long. V lost 3 bases to trimming and J lost 1 base, with 3 bases between them. CDR3 in DNA: TGTGCCAGCAGCTTTCCGAACACTGAAGCTTTCTTT. Protein sequence: CASSFPNTEAFF.

V gene TRBV29-1 combines with J gene TRBJ2-3; TRBD1 aligns across 9 bases. V gave up 5 bases and J gave up 2 bases; unmatched junction bases: 8. Germline-derived CDR1 and CDR2 are SQVTM and ANQGSEA. CDR3 length equals 15 residues. The CDR3 here is CSVLGTGSYTDTQYF. Written as DNA, the CDR3 is TGCAGCGTTCTGGGGACAGGGTCTTACACAGATACGCAGTATTTT.

This clonotype has only a few counts. The J gene is TRBJ2-7, the V gene TRBV27; TRBD1 agrees at 7 bases. The CDR3 sequence is 15 residues long. CDR1 and CDR2 from the germline V gene are MNHEY and SMNVEV (reference sequence). The V and J ends lost 5 bases and 4 bases, in that order; junction bases with no gene match: 11. The CDR3 sequence is CASSPLWDSFYEQYF. CDR3 bases: TGTGCCAGCAGTCCCCTATGGGACAGCTTTTACGAGCAGTACTTC.

This clonotype was detected only a few times. This rearrangement joins TRBV7-2 to TRBJ2-7; 9 nucleotides match TRBD2. The CDR3 contains 16 residues. V lost 1 base and J lost 0; bases outside the gene matches: 4. From germline, CDR1 is SGHTA and CDR2 FQGNSA. CDR3 sequence: CASSLVAGAASYEQYF. CDR3 DNA sequence: TGTGCCAGCAGCTTAGTAGCGGGGGCAGCCTCCTACGAGCAGTACTTC.